The source of this T cell receptor (beta chain) is a study of Graves' ophthalmopathy and Graves' hyperthyroidism. Study-wide results and caveats: In blood appeared most of the expanded thyroid clonotypes whose frequency exceeded 0.001. Sensitivity reached 70% to 71% and specificity about 78% when the model predicted ophthalmopathy progression.

Only newly diagnosed hyperthyroidism patients aged 18 to 65, with under 2 months' duration, were enrolled. RNA transcripts were the source from which TCR beta CDR3 regions were amplified. RT-PCR in the first round used HTBI primers; a second-round multiplex PCR followed. Via MiXCR, TCRdb re-called the multiplex PCR reads, giving one row per CDR3 protein. The data hold around 520,000 distinct CDR3 sequences, with about 35% observed a single time. Germline V CDR1 and CDR2: WNHNN, SYGVQD (reference sequence). CDR3 length: 14 amino acids. The V gene lost 4 bases and the J gene lost 0 bases, with 10 bases spanning the gap. A note on this clonotype: Its antigen is unknown.

Sequencing was performed on peripheral blood or thyroid tissue (not recorded which). This TCR was sampled from an adult man with Graves' hyperthyroidism. The chain is built from TRBV10-1 and TRBJ2-7; D is unresolved. The CDR3 sequence is CASSAARSSYEQYF. The CDR3 region has the DNA TGCGCCAGCAGTGCCGCAAGGAGCTCCTACGAGCAGTACTTC.